One and the same sample provided the 8 T cell receptor beta chains below, sequenced in a study of response to subunit inactivated influenza vaccine. TCRdb passed the RT-PCR reads through MiXCR, listing each CDR3 protein once. The sample holds 500,000 to 550,000 distinct CDR3 sequences, approximately 22% seen once. This sample also belongs to another study, concerning T cells expressing NK-cell markers. That paper notes: The authors made TCR beta cDNA libraries by 5'RACE template switching. This switching added a universal primer site and UMIs.

Sequences were derived from CD4+ T cells sorted from PBMCs, sampled approximately 12 days after vaccination. These receptors all come from a man aged 45-65 years who received an inactivated influenza vaccine.

The J gene is TRBJ1-1, the V gene TRBV19; no definite D call. The CDR3 runs to 14 residues. Per germline, CDR1 LNHDA and CDR2 SQIVND (reference sequence). V was shortened by 3 bases and J by 1 base, with 9 bases between the two germline ends. The CDR3 spells CASSIGRQNTEAFF. In DNA form, the CDR3 reads TGTGCCAGTAGTATTGGTCGGCAGAACACTGAAGCTTTCTTT.

The chain uses TRBV20-1 and TRBJ2-7; perhaps TRBD1 as D (5 bases). CDR1 is DFQATT, CDR2 SNEGSKA, per germline (reference sequence). Trimming stripped 5 bases from V and 0 bases from J, with 11 bases between. This CDR3 has 13 residues. CDR3 sequence: CSAHQTVSYEQYF. The DNA of the CDR3 is TGCAGTGCTCACCAGACAGTCTCCTACGAGCAGTACTTC.

The chain couples TRBV12-3 or TRBV12-4 to TRBJ2-7; D possibly corresponds to TRBD1 (6 bases). V was clipped by 3 bases and J by 3 bases, with 9 bases between them. CDR3 size: 13 residues. The CDR3 loop is CASSLRQDYEQYF. The CDR3 DNA follows: TGTGCCAGCAGTTTGAGACAGGACTACGAGCAGTACTTC.

This clonotype was seen only a few times. The V call is TRBV7-8, the J call TRBJ1-1; a possible D gene is TRBD1 (5 bases). V lost 4 bases and J 1 base, leaving 7 bases between the germline ends. The CDR3 runs to 13 residues. The germline V gene encodes CDR1 SGHVS and CDR2 FQNEAQ. CDR3 nucleotide sequence: TGTGCCAGCAGCTGGGGGAGGAACACTGAAGCTTTCTTT. Amino acid sequence: CASSWGRNTEAFF.

This chain's CDR3 is CASSYNSAYGYTF. The CDR3 DNA reads TGTGCCAGCAGTTACAACAGTGCCTATGGCTACACCTTC. The chain combines TRBV6-5 with TRBJ1-2, with D hard to call. V was shortened by 2 bases and J by 4 bases, with 8 bases between the two germline ends. Germline V gene sequence: CDR1 MNHEY, CDR2 SVGAGI. The CDR3 consists of 13 residues.

The chain joins TRBV6-1 to TRBJ1-6; 8 bases line up with TRBD1. Germline V gene sequence: CDR1 MNHNS, CDR2 SASEGT. This CDR3 comprises 13 residues. Unmatched junction bases numbered 5, after V lost 8 bases and J lost 8 bases. The CDR3: CASSGQVDSPLHF. The CDR3 DNA sequence: TGTGCCAGCTCGGGACAGGTCGATTCACCCCTCCACTTT.

The chain links TRBV28 to TRBJ2-7; 8 nucleotides align to TRBD1. CDR3 length: 16 amino acids. The V and J ends lost 6 bases and 0 bases, in that order; junction bases with no gene match: 10. CDR1 is MDHEN, CDR2 SYDVKM, per germline. The CDR3 DNA reads as TGTGCCAGCAGCCGATGGACAGGGCTAAGCTCCTACGAGCAGTACTTC. Encoded protein: CASSRWTGLSSYEQYF.

This clonotype was counted a few times. The chain joins TRBV4-3 to TRBJ1-2; D is possibly TRBD1 (5 bases). V dropped 1 base and J dropped 4 bases, with 13 bases sitting between them. Germline assignment: CDR1 LGHNA and CDR2 YSLEER. This CDR3 is built from 15 residues. CDR3 residues: CASSQATGGPYGYTF. The CDR3, as DNA: TGCGCCAGCAGCCAAGCTACAGGTGGGCCCTATGGCTACACCTTC.